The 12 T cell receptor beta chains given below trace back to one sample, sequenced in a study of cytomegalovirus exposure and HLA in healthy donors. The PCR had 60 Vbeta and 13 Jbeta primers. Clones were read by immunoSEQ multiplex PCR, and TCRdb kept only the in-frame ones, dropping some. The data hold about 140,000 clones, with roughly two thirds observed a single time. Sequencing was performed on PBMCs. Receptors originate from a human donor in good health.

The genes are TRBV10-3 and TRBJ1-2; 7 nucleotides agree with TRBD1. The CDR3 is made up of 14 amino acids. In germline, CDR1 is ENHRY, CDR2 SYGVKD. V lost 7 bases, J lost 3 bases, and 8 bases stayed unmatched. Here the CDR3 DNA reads TGTGCCATCACCCAAGGGACAGAATACTATGGCTACACCTTC. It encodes CAITQGTEYYGYTF.

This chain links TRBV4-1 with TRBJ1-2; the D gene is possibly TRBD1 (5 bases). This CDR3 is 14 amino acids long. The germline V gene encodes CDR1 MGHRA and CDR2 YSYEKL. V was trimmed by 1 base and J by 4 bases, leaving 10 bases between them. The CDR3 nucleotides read TGCGCCAGCAGCCAAGCCCAGGGTCTCTATGGCTACACCTTC. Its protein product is CASSQAQGLYGYTF.

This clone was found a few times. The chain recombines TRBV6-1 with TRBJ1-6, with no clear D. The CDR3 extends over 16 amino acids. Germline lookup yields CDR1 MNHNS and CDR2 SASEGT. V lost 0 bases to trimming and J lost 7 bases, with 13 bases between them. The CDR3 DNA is TGTGCCAGCAGTGAAGCAAACGCATACACAAATTCACCCCTCCACTTT. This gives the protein CASSEANAYTNSPLHF.

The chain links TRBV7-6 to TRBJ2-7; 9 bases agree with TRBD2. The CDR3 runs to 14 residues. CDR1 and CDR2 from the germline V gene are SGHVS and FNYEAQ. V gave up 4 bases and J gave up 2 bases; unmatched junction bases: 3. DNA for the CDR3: TGTGCCAGCAGCTGGGGCGGGGGGGCCTACGAGCAGTACTTC. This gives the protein CASSWGGGAYEQYF. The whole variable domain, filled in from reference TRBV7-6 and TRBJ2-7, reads GAGVSQSPRYKVTKRGQDVALRCDPISGHVSLYWYRQALGQGPEFLTYFNYEAQQDKSGLPNDRFSAERPEGSISTLTIQRTEQRDSAMYRCASSWGGGAYEQYFGPGTRLTVT.

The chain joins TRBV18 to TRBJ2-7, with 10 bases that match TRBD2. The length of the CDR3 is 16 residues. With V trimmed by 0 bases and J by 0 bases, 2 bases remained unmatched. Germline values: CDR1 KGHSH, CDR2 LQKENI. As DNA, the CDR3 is TGTGCCAGCTCACCACCTAGCGGGAGGATCTCCTACGAGCAGTACTTC. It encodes CASSPPSGRISYEQYF.

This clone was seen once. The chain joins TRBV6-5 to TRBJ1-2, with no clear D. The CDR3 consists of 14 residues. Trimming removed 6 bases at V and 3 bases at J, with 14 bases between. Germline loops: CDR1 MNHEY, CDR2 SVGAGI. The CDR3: CASRSLGRDYGYTF. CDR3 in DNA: TGTGCCAGCAGGTCCCTGGGCAGAGACTATGGCTACACCTTC.

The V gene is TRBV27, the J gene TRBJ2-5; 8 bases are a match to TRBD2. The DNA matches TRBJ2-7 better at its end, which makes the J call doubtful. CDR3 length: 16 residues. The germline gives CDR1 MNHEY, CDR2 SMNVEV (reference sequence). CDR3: CASSPSRAGDAYEQYF. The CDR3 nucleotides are TGTGCCAGCAGTCCCTCCAGAGCGGGGGATGCCTACGAGCAGTACTTC.

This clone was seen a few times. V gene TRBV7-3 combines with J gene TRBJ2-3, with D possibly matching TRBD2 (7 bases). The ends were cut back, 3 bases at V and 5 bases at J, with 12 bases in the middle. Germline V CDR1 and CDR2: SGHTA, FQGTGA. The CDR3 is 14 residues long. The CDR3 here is CASSFGGAIDTQYF. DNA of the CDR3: TGTGCCAGCAGCTTTGGGGGGGCCATAGATACGCAGTATTTT.

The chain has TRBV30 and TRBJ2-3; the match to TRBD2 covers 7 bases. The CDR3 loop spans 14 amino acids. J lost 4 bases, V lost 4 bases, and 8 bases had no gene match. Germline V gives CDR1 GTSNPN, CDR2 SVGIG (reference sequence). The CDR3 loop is CAWNKGGQSDTQYF. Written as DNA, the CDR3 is TGTGCCTGGAACAAGGGAGGGCAATCAGATACGCAGTATTTT.

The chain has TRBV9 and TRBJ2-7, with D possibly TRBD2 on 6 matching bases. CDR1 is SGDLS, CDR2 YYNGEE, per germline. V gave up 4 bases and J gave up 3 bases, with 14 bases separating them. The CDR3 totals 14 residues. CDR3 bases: TGTGCCAGCAGCTCCCGGGACTCACACTACGAGCAGTACTTC. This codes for CASSSRDSHYEQYF.

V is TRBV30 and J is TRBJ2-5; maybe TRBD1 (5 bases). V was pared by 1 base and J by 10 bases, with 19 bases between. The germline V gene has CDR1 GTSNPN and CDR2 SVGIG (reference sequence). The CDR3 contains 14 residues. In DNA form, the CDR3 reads TGTGCCTGGAGTGAGTTGGACAACTCTGGGGTCCAGTACTTC. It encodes CAWSELDNSGVQYF.

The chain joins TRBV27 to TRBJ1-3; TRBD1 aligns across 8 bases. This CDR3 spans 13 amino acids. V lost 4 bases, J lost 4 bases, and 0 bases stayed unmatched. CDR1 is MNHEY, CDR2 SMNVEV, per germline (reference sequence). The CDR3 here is CASSWTGGNTIYF. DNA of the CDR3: TGTGCCAGCAGTTGGACAGGGGGAAACACCATATATTTT.